The 20 T cell receptor beta chains below all came from one sample that was sequenced in a study of cytomegalovirus exposure and HLA in healthy donors. The PCR ran on 60 Vbeta and 13 Jbeta primers. Data came from immunoSEQ multiplex PCR; TCRdb stores just in-frame clones and leaves some out. The sample consists of about 130,000 clones, 65% to 90% of them appearing once. Specimen: PBMCs. The receptors were sampled from a man between 18 and 35 years old in good health and CMV-seronegative.

V and J are TRBV30 and TRBJ2-7; D not certain. In germline, CDR1 is GTSNPN, CDR2 SVGIG (reference sequence). Trimming took 0 bases from V and 1 from J, leaving 7 bases between them. This CDR3 has 13 amino acids. This CDR3 is CAWSVQVSYEQYF. In nucleotides, the CDR3 is TGTGCCTGGAGTGTGCAGGTGTCCTACGAGCAGTACTTC.

V gene TRBV27 combines with J gene TRBJ1-2, with D perhaps matching TRBD1 (6 bases). Trimming removed 5 bases at V and 5 bases at J, with 15 bases between. CDR1 MNHEY and CDR2 SMNVEV come from the germline V gene (reference sequence). The CDR3 has 14 residues. The CDR3 region has the DNA TGTGCCAGCAGTAGACAGGCCGCTCTTTATGGCTACACCTTC. Amino acids: CASSRQAALYGYTF.

This chain joins TRBV30 and TRBJ1-6; D unclear. CDR1 is GTSNPN, CDR2 SVGIG, per germline (reference sequence). The CDR3 has 14 amino acids. V gave up 6 bases and J gave up 7 bases, with 16 bases separating them. The CDR3 DNA is TGTGCCTGCAGCAGGTTCCAGAGCAATTCACCCCTCCACTTT. This encodes CACSRFQSNSPLHF. Filled out from reference TRBV30 and TRBJ1-6, the complete variable domain reads SQTIHQWPATLVQPVGSPLSLECTVEGTSNPNLYWYRQAAGRGLQLLFYSVGIGQISSEVPQNLSASRPQDRQFILSSKKLLLSDSGFYLCACSRFQSNSPLHFGNGTRLTVT.

V and J are TRBV30 and TRBJ1-2; TRBD1 matches 11 bases. Losses at the gene ends were 1 base for V and 4 bases for J; bases not matched to a gene: 11. CDR3 length: 17 amino acids. Per the germline V gene, CDR1 is GTSNPN and CDR2 is SVGIG (reference sequence). The CDR3 region has the DNA TGTGCCTGGAGTGACCCAGGGGGACAGGGGGTGGGCTATGGCTACACCTTC. Its protein is CAWSDPGGQGVGYGYTF.

This chain connects TRBV7-6 to TRBJ1-5; no clear D. Per germline, CDR1 SGHVS and CDR2 FNYEAQ. The CDR3 runs 14 residues. V gave up 1 base and J gave up 9 bases, with 13 bases separating them. CDR3 nucleotides: TGTGCCAGCAGCTTAGGCATAGAATCGGGGCCCCAGCATTTT. It is translated as CASSLGIESGPQHF.

This chain joins TRBV5-6 and TRBJ1-6; 10 positions match TRBD1. The CDR3 consists of 16 residues. V lost 3 bases to trimming and J lost 6 bases; unmatched junction nucleotides: 6. Germline V gives CDR1 SGHDT, CDR2 YYEEEE. The CDR3 spells CASSSDRGLGNSPLHF. The DNA of the CDR3 is TGTGCCAGCAGCTCCGACAGGGGGCTAGGTAATTCACCCCTCCACTTT.

The V call is TRBV25-1, the J call TRBJ2-5; 8 positions match TRBD1. This CDR3 has 15 residues. Per the germline V gene, CDR1 is MGHDK and CDR2 is SYGVNS. J gave up 4 bases and V 2 bases, and 6 bases lay outside the gene matches. Here the CDR3 reads CASSETGRGRETQYF. CDR3 DNA: TGTGCCAGCAGTGAAACAGGCAGGGGGCGAGAGACCCAGTACTTC.

A single count supports this clone. This chain joins TRBV20-1 and TRBJ2-7; TRBD2 is a possible D gene (6 bases). This CDR3 contains 11 residues. Germline CDR1 reads DFQATT; CDR2 reads SNEGSKA (reference sequence). V was shortened by 3 bases and J by 3 bases, with 6 bases between the two germline ends. CDR3 residues: CSARGGYEQYF. CDR3 coding DNA: TGCAGTGCTAGGGGGGGCTACGAGCAGTACTTC.

The chain links TRBV5-4 to TRBJ2-3; D gene ambiguous. CDR3 length: 16 amino acids. CDR1 is SGHNT, CDR2 YYREEE, per germline (reference sequence). Trimming shortened V by 0 bases and J by 6 bases, and 17 bases separated the two germline ends. The CDR3 loop is CASSLVVGFGGDTQYF. CDR3 DNA sequence: TGTGCCAGCAGCTTGGTTGTCGGTTTCGGTGGTGATACGCAGTATTTT.

This rearrangement joins TRBV10-3 to TRBJ1-4; D not resolved. The CDR3 spans 16 residues. V lost 0 bases to trimming and J lost 8 bases, with 16 bases between them. The germline V gene has CDR1 ENHRY and CDR2 SYGVKD. This chain's CDR3 is CAISESVVRRREKLFF. CDR3 DNA: TGTGCCATCAGTGAGTCGGTGGTGAGAAGGAGGGAAAAACTGTTTTTT.

V gene TRBV30 combines with J gene TRBJ1-3, with D possibly TRBD1 on 6 matching bases. The length of the CDR3 is 14 residues. Per the germline V gene, CDR1 is GTSNPN and CDR2 is SVGIG (reference sequence). The V and J ends lost 4 bases and 4 bases respectively, with 14 bases between them. The CDR3 protein is CAWNPAGAGNTIYF. The CDR3 DNA sequence: TGTGCCTGGAACCCCGCGGGGGCCGGAAACACCATATATTTT.

The chain has TRBV5-1 and TRBJ1-2, with D maybe TRBD1 (6 bases). Deletions cut 0 bases from V and 0 bases from J, with 21 bases between. CDR3 size: 19 residues. Germline V gives CDR1 SGHRS, CDR2 YFSETQ. Here the CDR3 reads CASSLGRGGNPSANYGYTF. Written as DNA, the CDR3 is TGCGCCAGCAGCTTGGGACGGGGGGGCAACCCGTCAGCTAACTATGGCTACACCTTC.

The chain is built from TRBV14 and TRBJ2-2; no reliable D call. CDR1 and CDR2 from the germline V gene are SGHDN and FVKESK. Trimming left V 2 bases short and J 6 bases short, with 7 bases between. The CDR3 totals 13 residues. CDR3 bases: TGTGCCAGCAGCCAATCAGGATCCGGGGAGCTGTTTTTT. This encodes CASSQSGSGELFF.

This clone has just one count. This sequence joins TRBV6-1 and TRBJ2-5; D is possibly TRBD2 (6 bases). CDR3 length equals 13 residues. Germline lookup yields CDR1 MNHNS and CDR2 SASEGT. Trimming removed 2 bases at V and 5 bases at J, with 9 bases between. In DNA, the CDR3 is TGTGCCAGCAGTGAATCGGGAGCGGAGACCCAGTACTTC. Its protein is CASSESGAETQYF.

This clone was recorded only once. The chain links TRBV11-3 to TRBJ2-3, with D tentatively TRBD1 (6 bases). With 1 base removed from V and 11 bases from J, the gap between germline ends came to 19 bases. Per the germline V gene, CDR1 is SGHNT and CDR2 is YENEEA. The CDR3 loop spans 15 amino acids. The CDR3 DNA reads TGTGCCAGCAGCTTAGTTGGTCCACCGACAGGACTGCAGTATTTT. It is translated as CASSLVGPPTGLQYF.

The chain joins TRBV30 to TRBJ2-1; tentative D call: TRBD1 (6 bases). The CDR3 is 12 amino acids. V was cut by 1 base and J by 10 bases, with 11 bases left in between. Per the germline V gene, CDR1 is GTSNPN and CDR2 is SVGIG (reference sequence). Written as DNA, the CDR3 is TGTGCCTGGAGTGGGGGGCGTGGGGAGCAGTTCTTC. It translates to CAWSGGRGEQFF.

This chain links TRBV7-8 with TRBJ1-5; D remains unclear. The V gene lost 8 bases and the J gene lost 3 bases, with 14 bases spanning the gap. CDR1 is SGHVS and CDR2 is FQNEAQ in the germline V gene. The CDR3 runs to 14 residues. The CDR3 DNA sequence: TGTGCCAGCTCACCTAGGCAGCACAATCAGCCCCAGCATTTT. As protein: CASSPRQHNQPQHF.

The gene calls are TRBV6-5 and TRBJ2-3, with 14 bases that match TRBD2. CDR1 is MNHEY, CDR2 SVGAGI, per germline. V lost 6 bases to trimming and J lost 5 bases; unmatched junction nucleotides: 1. The CDR3 runs to 14 residues. The CDR3 here is CASRGLAGGDTQYF. CDR3 DNA: TGTGCCAGCAGAGGACTAGCGGGGGGAGATACGCAGTATTTT.

The chain couples TRBV7-2 to TRBJ1-3; the D is unclear. Germline CDR1 SGHTA, CDR2 FQGNSA. The V end lost 5 bases, the J end lost 0 bases, and 8 bases lay between the germline ends. The CDR3 loop spans 14 amino acids. CDR3 sequence: CASSVISSGNTIYF. The CDR3 nucleotides are TGTGCCAGCAGCGTAATTAGCTCTGGAAACACCATATATTTT.

V and J are TRBV5-1 and TRBJ2-2, with TRBD1 as a possible D gene (5 bases). The CDR3 loop spans 15 amino acids. The germline gives CDR1 SGHRS, CDR2 YFSETQ. V lost 5 bases and J 3 bases, leaving 14 bases between the germline ends. CDR3 nucleotide sequence: TGCGCCAGCAGACAATTGCCGACAGACACCGGGGAGCTGTTTTTT. This gives the protein CASRQLPTDTGELFF.